Below are 17 T cell receptor beta chains sequenced from a single sample in a study of T cells in Graves' hyperthyroidism and ophthalmopathy. TCR beta CDR3 region amplification was performed from RNA transcripts. Primed by the HTBI set, a first-round RT-PCR was run on the TCR CDR3. A single record per CDR3 protein comes from TCRdb applying MiXCR to the multiplex PCR reads. The sample includes 500,000 to 550,000 distinct CDR3 sequences, approximately 20% of them seen just once. The sequenced material came from blood. The receptors were gathered from a man in his forties with Graves' ophthalmopathy.

This clonotype was picked up many times. The chain employs TRBV5-1 and TRBJ2-3; the match to TRBD1 covers 8 bases. The CDR3 is made up of 15 amino acids. J lost 2 bases, V lost 0 bases, and 2 bases had no gene match. CDR1 and CDR2 (germline): SGHRS, YFSETQ. The CDR3: CASSLAGQVTDTQYF. The CDR3 nucleotides read TGCGCCAGCAGCTTGGCGGGACAGGTCACAGATACGCAGTATTTT.

V gene TRBV28 combines with J gene TRBJ2-1; 8 bases align to TRBD1. The CDR3 totals 14 residues. The germline V gene has CDR1 MDHEN and CDR2 SYDVKM. Losses at the gene ends were 4 bases for V and 8 bases for J; bases not matched to a gene: 7. The CDR3 region is CASSSIGRGHEQFF. CDR3 nucleotide sequence: TGTGCCAGCAGTTCTATAGGCAGGGGGCATGAGCAGTTCTTC. Filled out from reference TRBV28 and TRBJ2-1, the complete variable domain reads DVKVTQSSRYLVKRTGEKVFLECVQDMDHENMFWYRQDPGLGLRLIYFSYDVKMKEKGDIPEGYSVSREKKERFSLILESASTNQTSMYLCASSSIGRGHEQFFGPGTRLTVL.

This clonotype was seen a handful of times. V is TRBV16 and J is TRBJ1-2, with 8 positions matching TRBD1. Unmatched junction bases numbered 8, after V lost 3 bases and J lost 8 bases. The V gene's germline CDR1 is KGHSY and CDR2 FQNENV. The CDR3 runs to 14 residues. CDR3 DNA sequence: TGTGCCAGCAGCCAGGCTCCACGGACAGGGGGCTACACCTTC. The encoded protein is CASSQAPRTGGYTF.

This clonotype was seen at least ten times. The J gene is TRBJ1-2, the V gene TRBV28, with 7 bases fitting TRBD1. The germline V gene encodes CDR1 MDHEN and CDR2 SYDVKM. There are 12 residues in the CDR3. After removal of 6 bases from V and 6 bases from J, the junction contained 4 bases not matched to a gene. This CDR3 reads CASSQDRDGYTF. The CDR3 DNA reads TGTGCCAGCAGCCAAGACAGGGATGGCTACACCTTC.

The table lists this clonotype with many counts. The chain links TRBV28 to TRBJ2-7; no firm D call. CDR1 is MDHEN, CDR2 SYDVKM, per germline. This CDR3 region has 14 residues. With 5 bases removed from V and 9 bases from J, the gap between germline ends came to 20 bases. The CDR3, as DNA: TGTGCCAGCAGTCCTCATGGATCAGCCTCTGTGCAGTACTTC. It is translated as CASSPHGSASVQYF.

The V and J genes are TRBV6-9 and TRBJ2-2; 9 nucleotides match TRBD2. Unmatched junction bases numbered 23, after V lost 3 bases and J lost 3 bases. The germline V gene encodes CDR1 MNHGY and CDR2 SVAAGI. The CDR3 contains 22 residues. The CDR3 spells CASSYIYGKEGLAHQDTGELFF. CDR3 DNA: TGTGCCAGCAGTTACATTTACGGAAAAGAGGGACTAGCCCATCAAGACACCGGGGAGCTGTTTTTT.

The rearrangement joins TRBV20-1 to TRBJ1-2; D unclear. Trimming left V 0 bases short and J 6 bases short, with 11 bases between. In germline, CDR1 is DFQATT, CDR2 SNEGSKA (reference sequence). This CDR3 contains 13 residues. CDR3 in DNA: TGCAGTGCTAGAGATGGGGTGTTCAATGGCTACACCTTC. Translating it yields CSARDGVFNGYTF.

The chain combines TRBV7-9 with TRBJ2-3, with TRBD2 identical over 9 bases. Germline CDR1 and CDR2: SEHNR and FQNEAQ (reference sequence). V was pared by 1 base and J by 2 bases, with 4 bases of the junction left unmatched. The CDR3 is 16 amino acids. CDR3 in DNA: TGTGCCAGCAGCTTAGGTAGCGGGGGTTTCACAGATACGCAGTATTTT. Amino acids: CASSLGSGGFTDTQYF.

Comments on this clonotype: A read error may explain this, as a much larger clone is one base away. This sequence joins TRBV2 and TRBJ2-1; D may be TRBD1 or TRBD2 (6 bases each). The CDR3 spans 15 residues. Per germline, CDR1 SNHLY and CDR2 FYNNEI. Trimming removed 6 bases from V and 6 bases from J, with 18 bases in between. The CDR3 loop reads CASSLEGGTGNEQFF. CDR3 bases: TGTGCCAGCAGCCTAGAGGGGGGCACTGGCAATGAGCAGTTCTTC.

The chain links TRBV30 to TRBJ1-4; D perhaps matches TRBD1 (6 bases). The CDR3 length is 17 residues. V was pared by 1 base and J by 8 bases, with 23 bases between. Germline assignment: CDR1 GTSNPN and CDR2 SVGIG (reference sequence). CDR3 protein: CAWSGSFSTGPGEKLFF. For the CDR3, the DNA is TGTGCCTGGAGTGGTTCCTTTAGTACAGGGCCAGGGGAAAAACTGTTTTTT.

This clonotype has more than one count but fewer than ten. This chain links TRBV18 with TRBJ2-5; possibly TRBD1 or TRBD2 for D (5 bases each). This CDR3 contains 15 residues. V lost 3 bases, J lost 5 bases, and 16 bases lay in between. Germline values: CDR1 KGHSH, CDR2 LQKENI. CDR3 amino acids: CASSPGASGRETQYF. In DNA form, the CDR3 reads TGTGCCAGCTCACCCGGGGCCTCAGGGCGTGAGACCCAGTACTTC. Full variable domain (rest looked up from reference TRBV18 and TRBJ2-5): NAGVMQNPRHLVRRRGQEARLRCSPMKGHSHVYWYRQLPEEGLKFMVYLQKENIIDESGMPKERFSAEFPKEGPSILRIQQVVRGDSAAYFCASSPGASGRETQYFGPGTRLLVL.

The chain joins TRBV5-1 to TRBJ2-3; a possible D gene is TRBD2 (6 bases). The V and J ends lost 0 bases and 6 bases respectively, with 14 bases between them. The CDR3 is 15 amino acids. Per germline, CDR1 SGHRS and CDR2 YFSETQ. CDR3 bases: TGCGCCAGCAGCTTGGCGGGAGTGTCTTCGGATACGCAGTATTTT. It is translated as CASSLAGVSSDTQYF.

This chain links TRBV6-1 with TRBJ2-5, with TRBD1 matching 11 bases. This CDR3 contains 14 residues. The J segment lost 5 bases and the V segment lost 7 bases, leaving 6 bases of the junction unmatched. Germline-derived CDR1 and CDR2 are MNHNS and SASEGT. CDR3 in amino acids: CASKGQGAGETQYF. The CDR3 coding sequence is TGTGCCAGCAAAGGACAGGGGGCGGGGGAGACCCAGTACTTC.

This clonotype was seen only once. The chain employs TRBV3-2 and TRBJ2-1; TRBD2, the table's D call, was not compared with the DNA. TRBV3-2 is reported as a pseudogene. The CDR3 is 16 residues long. CDR3 bases: TGTGCCAGCAGCCGAAACCTAGCGGGGGGCCACAATGAGCAGTTCTTC. Amino acid sequence: CASSRNLAGGHNEQFF.

This clonotype has ten or more counts. CDR3 in amino acids: CASSLIWGGGETQYF. In DNA form, the CDR3 reads TGTGCCAGCAGCTTGATCTGGGGGGGGGGAGAGACCCAGTACTTC. This chain uses TRBV11-2 with TRBJ2-5; TRBD2 matches 7 bases. This CDR3 comprises 15 residues. CDR1 and CDR2 (germline): SGHAT, FQNNGV. Trimming removed 3 bases from V and 4 bases from J; junction bases left unmatched: 8. The whole variable domain, filled in from reference TRBV11-2 and TRBJ2-5, reads EAGVAQSPRYKIIEKRQSVAFWCNPISGHATLYWYQQILGQGPKLLIQFQNNGVVDDSQLPKDRFSAERLKGVDSTLKIQPAKLEDSAVYLCASSLIWGGGETQYFGPGTRLLVL.

Many counts were recorded for this clonotype. V is TRBV7-2 and J is TRBJ2-1, with D maybe TRBD1 (6 bases). This CDR3 contains 13 residues. The V gene's germline CDR1 is SGHTA and CDR2 FQGNSA. The V and J ends lost 4 bases and 3 bases respectively, with 7 bases between them. The chain's CDR3 is CASSSGHYNEQFF. The CDR3 DNA sequence: TGTGCCAGCAGCTCGGGACACTACAATGAGCAGTTCTTC.

This clonotype was detected a few times. The J gene is TRBJ1-2, the V gene TRBV5-1; weak D call: TRBD1 (6 bases). This CDR3 has 14 amino acids. Trimming left V 0 bases short and J 4 bases short, with 10 bases between. Germline V gene sequence: CDR1 SGHRS, CDR2 YFSETQ. The CDR3 loop reads CASSLEQGLYGYTF. The CDR3 region has the DNA TGCGCCAGCAGCTTGGAACAGGGTCTCTATGGCTACACCTTC. Filled out from reference TRBV5-1 and TRBJ1-2, the complete variable domain reads KAGVTQTPRYLIKTRGQQVTLSCSPISGHRSVSWYQQTPGQGLQFLFEYFSETQRNKGNFPGRFSGRQFSNSRSEMNVSTLELGDSALYLCASSLEQGLYGYTFGSGTRLTVV.